This T cell receptor beta chain was sequenced during a study of cytomegalovirus exposure and HLA in healthy donors. Overall study findings and caveats: With later analysis, a missense DCLRE1C variant became linked to TCR beta V- and J-gene trimming. Other equally common chains were less clonally expanded than HLA-associated TCR beta chains, a later analysis showed.

The PCR made use of 60 Vbeta and 13 Jbeta primers. Original handling: Later, roughly 80 million unique TCR beta chains were counted in an analysis, and roughly 11 million of them were shared. Generated by immunoSEQ multiplex PCR, the TCRdb table keeps only in-frame clones and is missing some. The V and J calls and the clone size are those of that table, but D and trimming were determined from the DNA. The data contain about 140,000 clones, 66% of them singletons. As concerns this clone: Antigen unknown. A read error may account for a junction end that differs from germline.

The receptor was derived from a woman in her fifties or sixties in good health and CMV-seronegative. Material for sequencing was PBMCs.

DNA for the CDR3: TGTGCCAGCAGTCCGACTAGCGGGGGCTACACATATACGCAGTATTTT. Its translation: CASSPTSGGYTYTQYF. The chain carries TRBV28 and TRBJ2-3; 12 positions match TRBD2. Germline CDR1 and CDR2: MDHEN and SYDVKM. The CDR3 has 16 amino acids.